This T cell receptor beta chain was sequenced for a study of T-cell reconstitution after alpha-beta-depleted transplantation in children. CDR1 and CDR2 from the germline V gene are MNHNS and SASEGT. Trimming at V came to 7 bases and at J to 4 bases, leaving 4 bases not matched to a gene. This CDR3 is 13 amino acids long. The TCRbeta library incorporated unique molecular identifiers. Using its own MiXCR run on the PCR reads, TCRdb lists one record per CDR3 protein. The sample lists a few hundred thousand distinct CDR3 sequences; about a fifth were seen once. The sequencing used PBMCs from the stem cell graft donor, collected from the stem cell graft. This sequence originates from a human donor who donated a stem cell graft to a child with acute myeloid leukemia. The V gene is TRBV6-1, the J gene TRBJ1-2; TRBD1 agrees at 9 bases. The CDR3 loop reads CASTGTGLYGYTF. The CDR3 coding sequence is TGTGCCAGCACCGGGACAGGGCTCTATGGCTACACCTTC.